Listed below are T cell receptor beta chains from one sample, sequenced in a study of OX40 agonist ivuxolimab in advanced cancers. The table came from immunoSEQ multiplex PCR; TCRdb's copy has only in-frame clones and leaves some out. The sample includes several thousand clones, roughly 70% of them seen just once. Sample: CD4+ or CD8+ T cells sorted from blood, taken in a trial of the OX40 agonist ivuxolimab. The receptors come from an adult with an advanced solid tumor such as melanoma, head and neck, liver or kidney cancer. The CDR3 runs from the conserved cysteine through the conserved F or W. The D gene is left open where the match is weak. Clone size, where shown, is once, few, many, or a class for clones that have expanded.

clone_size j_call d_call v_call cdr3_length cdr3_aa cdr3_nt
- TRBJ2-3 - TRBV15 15 CATSRADQFADTQYF TGTGCCACCAGCAGAGCTGACCAGTTCGCAGATACGCAGTATTTT
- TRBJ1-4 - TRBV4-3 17 CASSQDPYRGGNEKLFF TGCGCCAGCAGCCAAGATCCGTATAGGGGTGGGAATGAAAAACTGTTTTTT
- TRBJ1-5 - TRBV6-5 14 CASSYNGNIQPQHF TGTGCCAGCAGTTACAACGGCAACATCCAGCCCCAGCATTTT
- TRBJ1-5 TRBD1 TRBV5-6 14 CASSLGQGTQPQHF TGTGCCAGCAGCTTAGGACAGGGGACTCAGCCCCAGCATTTT
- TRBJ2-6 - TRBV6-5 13 CASSYGGANVLTF TGTGCCAGCAGTTACGGTGGGGCCAACGTCCTGACTTTC
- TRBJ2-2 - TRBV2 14 CASNIRLVPGELFF TGTGCCAGCAATATTAGACTAGTTCCCGGGGAGCTGTTTTTT
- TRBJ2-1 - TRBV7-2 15 CASSLGDHSLNEQFF TGTGCCAGCAGCTTAGGGGATCACAGTCTGAATGAGCAGTTCTTC
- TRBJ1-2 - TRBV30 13 CAWRQWSNYGYTF TGTGCCTGGAGGCAGTGGTCTAACTATGGCTACACCTTC
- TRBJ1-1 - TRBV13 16 CASSLGSVGFSTEAFF TGTGCCAGCAGCTTAGGCAGTGTCGGGTTCTCCACTGAAGCTTTCTTT
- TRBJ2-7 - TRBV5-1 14 CASSPGTLSYEQYF TGCGCCAGCAGCCCGGGGACCCTCTCCTACGAGCAGTACTTC
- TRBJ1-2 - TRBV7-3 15 CASSYSPTDYYGYTF TGTGCCAGCAGCTACTCCCCGACAGACTACTATGGCTACACCTTC
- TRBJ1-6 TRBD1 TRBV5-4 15 CASSQLQGYNSPLHF TGTGCCAGCAGCCAATTACAGGGGTATAATTCACCCCTCCACTTT
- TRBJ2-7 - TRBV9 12 CASSAGLGEQYF TGTGCCAGCAGCGCAGGGTTAGGCGAGCAGTACTTC
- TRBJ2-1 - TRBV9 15 CASSVGSRSYNEQFF TGTGCCAGCAGCGTCGGGAGTCGTTCCTACAATGAGCAGTTCTTC
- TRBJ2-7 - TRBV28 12 CASSPWGVEQYF TGTGCCAGCAGTCCATGGGGGGTCGAGCAGTACTTC
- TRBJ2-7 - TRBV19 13 CASSIGSSGEQYF TGTGCCAGTAGTATAGGCTCCTCAGGGGAGCAGTACTTC
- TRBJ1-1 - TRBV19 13 CASSIVGKVEAFF TGTGCCAGTAGTATCGTGGGTAAAGTTGAAGCTTTCTTT
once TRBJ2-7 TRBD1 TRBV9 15 CASSEQGAGTYEQYF TGTGCCAGCAGCGAACAGGGGGCTGGAACCTACGAGCAGTACTTC
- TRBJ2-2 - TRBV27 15 CASSPSQLNTGELFF TGTGCCAGCAGTCCTAGCCAACTGAACACCGGGGAGCTGTTTTTT
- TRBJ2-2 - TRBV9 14 CASSPEDYTGELFF TGTGCCAGCAGCCCAGAGGATTACACCGGGGAGCTGTTTTTT
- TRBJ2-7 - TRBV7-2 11 CASSLSYEQYF TGTGCCAGCAGCTTATCATACGAGCAGTACTTC
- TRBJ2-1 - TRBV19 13 CASSWGTYNEQFF TGTGCCAGTAGTTGGGGGACCTACAATGAGCAGTTCTTC
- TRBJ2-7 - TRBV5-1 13 CASSFTGTHEQYF TGCGCCAGCAGCTTCACAGGGACACACGAGCAGTACTTC
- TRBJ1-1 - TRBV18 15 CASSPSAGITGEAFF TGTGCCAGCTCACCCTCCGCCGGGATAACAGGTGAAGCTTTCTTT
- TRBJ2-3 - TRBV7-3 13 CASSLIAGDTQYF TGTGCCAGCAGCTTAATAGCAGGAGATACGCAGTATTTT
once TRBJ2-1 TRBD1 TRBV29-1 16 CSVDLLRDRVIGEQFF TGCAGCGTCGATTTGTTACGGGACAGGGTGATTGGTGAGCAGTTCTTC
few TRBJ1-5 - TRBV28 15 CASSKSQGPDQPQHF TGTGCCAGCAGTAAGTCACAGGGCCCGGATCAGCCCCAGCATTTT
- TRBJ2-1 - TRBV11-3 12 CASSLGSDEQFF TGTGCCAGCAGCTTAGGGAGTGATGAGCAGTTCTTC
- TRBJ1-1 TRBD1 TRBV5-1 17 CASGGGENRGRRTEAFF TGCGCCAGCGGGGGCGGGGAAAACAGGGGGCGCCGGACTGAAGCTTTCTTT
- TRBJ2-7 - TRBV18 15 CASSPTGSTLAEQYF TGTGCCAGCTCACCAACCGGCTCAACTTTAGCCGAGCAGTACTTC
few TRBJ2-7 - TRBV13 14 CASSGQTSSYEQYF TGTGCCAGCAGCGGACAGACTAGCTCCTACGAGCAGTACTTC
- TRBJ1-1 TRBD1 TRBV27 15 CASSLAGGMGTEAFF TGTGCCAGCAGTTTGGCAGGGGGCATGGGCACTGAAGCTTTCTTT
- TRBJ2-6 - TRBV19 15 CASSPFSFGANVLTF TGTGCCAGTAGTCCCTTTTCGTTTGGGGCCAACGTCCTGACTTTC
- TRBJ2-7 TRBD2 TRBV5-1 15 CASSLGVGGGYEQYF TGCGCCAGCAGCCTCGGAGTTGGCGGGGGCTACGAGCAGTACTTC
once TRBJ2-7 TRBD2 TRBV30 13 CAGWEGRDYEQYF TGTGCCGGATGGGAGGGCAGGGACTACGAGCAGTACTTC
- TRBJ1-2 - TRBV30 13 CAWSLLGNYGYTF TGTGCCTGGAGTCTGCTGGGGAACTATGGCTACACCTTC
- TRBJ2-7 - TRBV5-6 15 CASSLEGSGYYEQYF TGTGCCAGCAGCTTGGAGGGAAGTGGGTACTACGAGCAGTACTTC
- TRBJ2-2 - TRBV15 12 CATSRDWGELFF TGTGCCACCAGCAGAGATTGGGGGGAGCTGTTTTTT
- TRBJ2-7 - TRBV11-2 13 CASSFARSYEQYF TGTGCCAGCAGCTTCGCCCGATCCTACGAGCAGTACTTC
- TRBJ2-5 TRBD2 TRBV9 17 CASSVGSSGGLQETQYF TGTGCCAGCAGCGTAGGGTCAAGCGGGGGGCTTCAAGAGACCCAGTACTTC
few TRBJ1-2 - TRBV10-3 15 CAISESGGLDYGYTF TGTGCCATCAGTGAGTCCGGGGGGCTGGACTATGGCTACACCTTC
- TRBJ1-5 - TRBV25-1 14 CASSEFREDQPQHF TGTGCCAGCAGTGAATTCAGGGAGGATCAACCCCAGCATTTT
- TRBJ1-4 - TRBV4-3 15 CASSQDRAGVEKLFF TGCGCCAGCAGCCAAGATCGGGCAGGGGTCGAAAAACTGTTTTTT
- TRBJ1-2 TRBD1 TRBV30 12 CAWWDRIYGYTF TGTGCCTGGTGGGACAGGATCTATGGCTACACCTTC
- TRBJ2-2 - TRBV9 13 CASERENTGELFF TGTGCCAGCGAAAGGGAAAACACCGGGGAGCTGTTTTTT
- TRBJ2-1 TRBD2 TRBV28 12 CASSGGGNEQFF TGTGCCAGCAGCGGCGGGGGCAATGAGCAGTTCTTC
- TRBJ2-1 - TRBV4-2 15 CASSQEAGLNNEQFF TGTGCCAGCAGCCAAGAGGCAGGATTAAACAATGAGCAGTTCTTC
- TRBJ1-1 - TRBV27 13 CASSLSGDTEAFF TGTGCCAGCAGTTTGTCGGGGGACACTGAAGCTTTCTTT
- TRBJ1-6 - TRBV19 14 CASRLGGSNSPLHF TGTGCCAGTCGCTTGGGCGGATCGAATTCACCCCTCCACTTT
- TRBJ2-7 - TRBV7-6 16 CASSLAQGLLSYEQYF TGTGCCAGCAGCTTGGCGCAGGGCCTTCTCTCCTACGAGCAGTACTTC
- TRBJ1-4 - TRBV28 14 CASSPPGGVEKLFF TGTGCCAGCAGTCCCCCGGGGGGGGTTGAAAAACTGTTTTTT
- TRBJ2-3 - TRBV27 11 CASSLGDTQYF TGTGCCAGCAGTTTAGGGGATACGCAGTATTTT
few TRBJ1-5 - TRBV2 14 CASSVRVVNQPQHF TGTGCCAGCAGTGTCAGGGTGGTCAATCAGCCCCAGCATTTT
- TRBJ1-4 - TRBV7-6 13 CASSGGGMEKLFF TGTGCCAGCAGCGGGGGGGGAATGGAAAAACTGTTTTTT
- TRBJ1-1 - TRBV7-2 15 CASSLAGLGNTEAFF TGTGCCAGCAGCTTAGCAGGGTTGGGGAACACTGAAGCTTTCTTT